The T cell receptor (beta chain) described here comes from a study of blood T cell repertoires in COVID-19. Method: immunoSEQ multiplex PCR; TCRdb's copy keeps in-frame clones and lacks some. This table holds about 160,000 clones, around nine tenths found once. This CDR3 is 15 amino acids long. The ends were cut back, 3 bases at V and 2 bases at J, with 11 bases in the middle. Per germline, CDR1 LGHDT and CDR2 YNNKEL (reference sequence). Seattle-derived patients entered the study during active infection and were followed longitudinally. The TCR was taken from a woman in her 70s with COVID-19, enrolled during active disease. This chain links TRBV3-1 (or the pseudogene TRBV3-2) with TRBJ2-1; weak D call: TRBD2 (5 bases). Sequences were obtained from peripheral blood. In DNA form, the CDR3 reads TGTGCCAGCAGCCATGGGAGCGGCACCTACAATGAGCAGTTCTTC. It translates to CASSHGSGTYNEQFF.